The 30 T cell receptor beta chains given below trace back to one sample, sequenced in a study of tumor-infiltrating lymphocytes in primary liver carcinoma. Germline DNA was extracted alongside blood RNA, which was obtained from unsorted whole blood. Researchers generated TCR beta cDNA from roughly 510 ng of total RNA, relying on a constant-region primer. TCR beta libraries came from three nested multiplex PCR rounds using slightly modified ARM-PCR. Primers for the first two PCR rounds were TRBV1-TRBV30 forward primers and a C-beta reverse primer (approximately 10 cycles per round). Via MiXCR, TCRdb re-called the multiplex PCR reads, giving one row per CDR3 protein. The profile shows 310,000 or so distinct CDR3 sequences, about 65% of them singletons. The specimen was peripheral blood. These receptors came from a man in his forties with primary liver carcinoma and hepatitis B virus infection.

As for this clonotype: This may come from a read error, since a much larger clone is one base off. V and J are TRBV6-2 or TRBV6-3 and TRBJ2-1, with D possibly TRBD1 on 6 matching bases. Germline V gives CDR1 MNHEY, CDR2 SVGEGT. The CDR3 has 13 amino acids. The CDR3 sequence is CASSPRGADDQFF. The CDR3 bases are TGTGCCAGCAGTCCCAGGGGTGCCGATGATCAGTTCTTC.

Details on this clonotype: Being one base from a much bigger clone, this may be a read error. The genes are TRBV10-3 and TRBJ2-1, with D perhaps being TRBD1 or TRBD2 (5 bases each). Per germline, CDR1 ENHRY and CDR2 SYGVKD. The CDR3 totals 13 residues. V was pared by 6 bases and J by 9 bases, with 15 bases between. The CDR3 region has the DNA TGTGCCATCAGGGGACGGGGTCGGGGTGAGCAGTTCTTC. Protein product: CAIRGRGRGEQFF.

This clonotype was counted once. This rearrangement joins TRBV4-2 to TRBJ2-3, with D unresolved. Trimming removed 0 bases at V and 4 bases at J, with 8 bases between. The CDR3 totals 14 residues. CDR1 is LGHNA and CDR2 is YNFKEQ in the germline V gene. CDR3 in amino acids: CASSQEVRADTQYF. Written as DNA, the CDR3 is TGTGCCAGCAGCCAAGAAGTTAGGGCAGATACGCAGTATTTT.

This clonotype was picked up many times. The rearrangement joins TRBV11-2 to TRBJ2-1; 15 bases match TRBD2. CDR1 and CDR2 from the germline V gene are SGHAT and FQNNGV. The V gene end was trimmed by 4 bases and the J gene end by 6 bases; junction bases not matched to a gene: 10. The CDR3 consists of 18 residues. DNA of the CDR3: TGTGCCAGCAGCTCACTAGGACTAGCGGGAGGGCGGGGCAATGAGCAGTTCTTC. This sequence encodes CASSSLGLAGGRGNEQFF. Drawing the rest from reference TRBV11-2 and TRBJ2-1, the complete variable domain is EAGVAQSPRYKIIEKRQSVAFWCNPISGHATLYWYQQILGQGPKLLIQFQNNGVVDDSQLPKDRFSAERLKGVDSTLKIQPAKLEDSAVYLCASSSLGLAGGRGNEQFFGPGTRLTVL.

Comments on this clonotype: The CDR3 does not end in the conserved phenylalanine or tryptophan, so this is likely a read error. V is TRBV5-1 and J is TRBJ2-3, with TRBD2 matching over 9 bases. This CDR3 region has 16 residues. The V gene end was trimmed by 3 bases and the J gene end by 5 bases; junction bases not matched to a gene: 10. Germline-derived CDR1 and CDR2 are SGHRS and YFSETQ. CDR3 sequence reads: CASSSGVAGVVDTQYS. The CDR3 nucleotides are TGCGCCAGCAGCTCGGGTGTAGCGGGAGTCGTAGATACGCAGTATTCT.

This clonotype was counted once. At one end, the junction sequence differs from germline, possibly due to a read error. The gene calls are TRBV6-6 and TRBJ1-2, with 7 bases fitting TRBD1. The CDR3 is 17 amino acids. CDR1 MNHNY and CDR2 SVGAGI come from the germline V gene (reference sequence). CDR3 DNA sequence: TGTGCCAGCAGTTCCTGGTTAGGGGGCGCCCCCTTCTATGGCTGCACCTTC. Translated, it gives CASSSWLGGAPFYGCTF.

This clonotype was recorded many times. V gene TRBV4-1 combines with J gene TRBJ1-2; D is unclear. V was trimmed by 1 base and J by 4 bases, leaving 16 bases between them. This CDR3 contains 16 residues. Germline CDR1 MGHRA, CDR2 YSYEKL. The CDR3 coding sequence is TGCGCCAGCAGCCAAGCGCCACTCAGTCAGATCTATGGCTACACCTTC. Translated, it gives CASSQAPLSQIYGYTF.

In regard to this clonotype: One junction end disagrees with the germline gene, perhaps due to a read error. The rearrangement joins TRBV6-5 to TRBJ1-4; D may be TRBD1 (6 bases). CDR1 is MNHEY, CDR2 SVGAGI, per germline. This CDR3 spans 15 amino acids. The CDR3 reads CATSYSGRGNEKLFF. CDR3 sequence (DNA): TGTGCCACCAGTTACTCAGGCAGGGGTAATGAAAAACTGTTTTTT.

This chain links TRBV5-1 with TRBJ2-3; D is unclear. CDR3 length equals 14 residues. From germline, CDR1 is SGHRS and CDR2 YFSETQ. V lost 3 bases and J 0 bases, leaving 8 bases between the germline ends. CDR3 nucleotide sequence: TGCGCCAGCAGCTCAAATCCTAGCACAGATACGCAGTATTTT. This gives the protein CASSSNPSTDTQYF.

Ten or more counts support this clonotype. The chain has TRBV12-3 or TRBV12-4 and TRBJ1-1, with TRBD1 matching 8 bases. The J segment lost 1 base and the V segment lost 4 bases, leaving 2 bases of the junction unmatched. This CDR3 region has 14 residues. The CDR3 here is CASSWDRQNTEAFF. CDR3 DNA sequence: TGTGCCAGCAGTTGGGACAGGCAGAACACTGAAGCTTTCTTT.

With respect to this clonotype: It is likely a read error, because the conserved phenylalanine at the end of the CDR3 is missing. The chain couples TRBV6-2 or TRBV6-3 to TRBJ2-7, with 9 nucleotides matching TRBD2. With V trimmed by 3 bases and J by 7 bases, 10 bases remained unmatched. The length of the CDR3 is 15 residues. The germline gives CDR1 MNHEY, CDR2 SVGEGT. The CDR3 sequence: CASSYAAGGSDEQYL. CDR3 nucleotides: TGTGCCAGCAGTTATGCAGCGGGAGGTAGCGATGAGCAGTACTTA.

Many counts were recorded for this clonotype. The V and J genes are TRBV11-2 and TRBJ2-7; a possible D gene is TRBD1 (5 bases). The CDR3 runs 14 residues. The ends were cut back, 1 base at V and 6 bases at J, with 13 bases in the middle. Per germline, CDR1 SGHAT and CDR2 FQNNGV. CDR3 loop: CASSLGSGAREQYF. The CDR3 DNA reads as TGTGCCAGCAGCTTAGGTAGTGGGGCTCGCGAGCAGTACTTC.

Concerning this clonotype itself: One base away lies a much larger clone, so this may be a sequencing read error. V and J are TRBV12-3 or TRBV12-4 and TRBJ2-1, with 9 bases that match TRBD1. CDR3 length equals 12 residues. The V and J ends lost 2 bases and 15 bases, in that order; junction bases with no gene match: 5. CDR3 protein: CASSLISGQGFF. The CDR3 DNA is TGTGCCAGCAGTTTAATCTCGGGACAGGGGTTCTTC.

As regards this clonotype: Compared with germline, one end of the junction differs, possibly owing to a read error. J is TRBJ2-1 and V is TRBV11-1; perhaps TRBD2 as D (6 bases). The V gene's germline CDR1 is SGHAT and CDR2 FQDESV (reference sequence). This CDR3 contains 17 residues. The CDR3 nucleotides are TGTGCCAGCAGCGTAGTATCGTCGGGACTGGTAGACAATGAACAGTTCTTC. This sequence encodes CASSVVSSGLVDNEQFF.

About this clonotype: A much larger clone differs from this one at a single base, so this may be a read error. This chain connects TRBV4-2 to TRBJ1-1; D not certain. CDR3 length: 15 amino acids. Germline loops: CDR1 LGHNA, CDR2 YNFKEQ. V lost 0 bases and J lost 1, with 9 bases in between. CDR3 nucleotides: TGTGCCAGCAGCCAAGAGAGATACCCGAACACTGAAGCTTTCTTT. This translates into CASSQERYPNTEAFF.

Turning to this clonotype: Mismatch with germline at one junction end may stem from a read error. The rearrangement uses TRBV9 and TRBJ2-7; 9 bases are a match to TRBD2. The CDR3 is 16 residues long. Germline CDR1 is SGDLS and CDR2 is YYNGEE. Here the CDR3 DNA reads TGTGCCAGCGGCGTAGGGGATAGCGGGAGTCGACAAGAGCAGTACTTC. Its protein is CASGVGDSGSRQEQYF.

A note on this clonotype: This may be a read error, as it is one base from a much larger clone. The chain links TRBV5-7 to TRBJ1-5, with D unresolved. TRBV5-7 qualifies as an ORF whose function is uncertain. The CDR3 has 15 amino acids. As DNA, the CDR3 is TGTGTCAGCAGCAAGAAGGTAGACAGCAATCAGCCCCAGCATTTT. It codes for CVSSKKVDSNQPQHF.

On this clonotype itself: At one of its ends the junction is not consistent with the germline gene, which may arise from a read error. J is TRBJ1-5 and V is TRBV6-5; perhaps TRBD1 as D (5 bases). The CDR3 runs to 14 residues. CDR1 and CDR2 from the germline V gene are MNHEY and SVGAGI. Here the CDR3 reads CASSYGVGTQPRHF. The CDR3 bases are TGTGCCAGCAGTTACGGCGTAGGGACTCAGCCCCGGCATTTT.

This clonotype has more than one count but fewer than ten. This may stem from a read error, because a much larger clone lies one nucleotide away. The J gene is TRBJ2-1, the V gene TRBV4-2; TRBD1 agrees at 9 bases. This CDR3 is built from 15 residues. Germline CDR1 reads LGHNA; CDR2 reads YNFKEQ. DNA of the CDR3: TGTGTCAGCAGCCAAGCCACCGGGACAGGGAATGAGCAGTTCTTC. Translation: CVSSQATGTGNEQFF.

This clonotype has a handful of counts. A single base separates this from a much larger clone, so it may be a read error. The chain links TRBV4-3 to TRBJ2-3; D unresolved. V lost 4 bases and J lost 2, with 10 bases in between. Looked up from germline, CDR1 is LGHNA and CDR2 is YSLEER. This CDR3 region has 14 residues. CDR3 residues: CASSRARHTDTQYF. The DNA for the CDR3 is TGCGCCAGCAGCCGAGCCCGGCACACAGATACGCAGTATTTT.

This clonotype was counted once. The CDR3 ends on some other residue instead of the conserved phenylalanine or tryptophan, so this is likely a read error. The DNA is omitted, as the CDR3 cannot be located on it reliably, and the CDR3 follows TCRdb's listing. The chain combines TRBV11-2 with TRBJ1-1; the table assigns TRBD1, which was not confirmed against the DNA. The CDR3 is 14 residues long, counting both termini. In germline, CDR1 is SGHAT, CDR2 FQNNGV. Here the CDR3 reads CASSHPRQGLEAVI.

In this sample, this clonotype turned up many times. This sequence joins TRBV10-1 and TRBJ1-4; maybe TRBD1 (6 bases). Germline V lookup: CDR1 WNHNN, CDR2 SYGVQD (reference sequence). V shed 2 bases and J shed 15 bases, with 13 bases lying between them. The CDR3 has 12 amino acids. The CDR3 DNA is TGCGCCAGCAGTGAGGATGGGACATTGTTGTTTTTT. This codes for CASSEDGTLLFF.

The chain uses TRBV10-2 and TRBJ2-2; a possible D gene is TRBD1 (5 bases). V was shortened by 7 bases and J by 1 base, with 19 bases between the two germline ends. CDR3 length: 17 amino acids. Germline V CDR1 and CDR2: WSHSY, SAAADI. The DNA of the CDR3 is TGCGCCAGCATGCGGACAAGGGGCGCCGGGAACACCGGGGAGCTGTTTTTT. Translation gives CASMRTRGAGNTGELFF.

J is TRBJ1-6 and V is TRBV10-3, with D perhaps TRBD1 (5 bases). The CDR3 loop spans 14 amino acids. Germline V gene sequence: CDR1 ENHRY, CDR2 SYGVKD. Trimming took 10 bases from V and 7 from J, leaving 17 bases between them. CDR3 amino acids: CATLGQAINSPLHF. CDR3 DNA sequence: TGTGCCACCCTGGGGCAGGCCATAAATTCACCCCTCCACTTT.

V usage is TRBV12-3 or TRBV12-4 and J usage is TRBJ2-2; D gene ambiguous. The CDR3 has 14 residues. Deletions cut 7 bases from V and 1 base from J, with 10 bases between. The CDR3 bases are TGTGCCAGCAAGGGCGGCCTGAACACCGGGGAGCTGTTTTTT. Amino acid sequence: CASKGGLNTGELFF.

This clonotype was counted many times. The rearrangement uses TRBV6-5 and TRBJ2-1, with 8 bases that match TRBD2. With V trimmed by 4 bases and J by 6 bases, 14 bases remained unmatched. This CDR3 spans 17 amino acids. Germline CDR1 is MNHEY and CDR2 is SVGAGI. CDR3 DNA: TGTGCCAGCAGTTCACGGCTAGCGGGCTCTAGGGGCAATGAGCAGTTCTTC. Translating it yields CASSSRLAGSRGNEQFF.

This rearrangement joins TRBV10-3 to TRBJ1-2; possibly TRBD1 for D (6 bases). The CDR3 contains 15 residues. V shed 0 bases and J shed 8 bases, with 16 bases lying between them. Germline loops: CDR1 ENHRY, CDR2 SYGVKD. DNA for the CDR3: TGTGCCATCAGTGAGTCGAATAATATGGGACACGGCTACACCTTC. It is translated as CAISESNNMGHGYTF.

The table lists this clonotype with a count of one. This chain connects TRBV7-9 to TRBJ2-3; possibly TRBD2 for D (5 bases). The CDR3 is 16 residues long. V was trimmed by 1 base and J by 4 bases, leaving 15 bases between them. CDR1 and CDR2 from the germline V gene are SEHNR and FQNEAQ (reference sequence). The CDR3 sequence: CASSLGLGFSADTQYF. CDR3 nucleotides: TGTGCCAGCAGCTTAGGGTTGGGATTTAGCGCAGATACGCAGTATTTT.

As to this clonotype: One end of the junction varies from germline; a read error may be responsible. V gene TRBV6-1 combines with J gene TRBJ2-1; 7 bases align to TRBD1. This CDR3 contains 16 residues. The germline gives CDR1 MNHNS, CDR2 SASEGT. The CDR3 loop is CASSERGTDYYDEHFF. The CDR3, as DNA: TGTGCCAGCAGTGAAAGAGGGACAGATTACTACGATGAGCACTTCTTC.

The CDR3, as DNA: TGCAGTGCTACCTCGGGGAAGGACTATGGCTACACCTTC. This codes for CSATSGKDYGYTF. The gene calls are TRBV20-1 and TRBJ1-2; D is unresolved. Germline-derived CDR1 and CDR2 are DFQATT and SNEGSKA (reference sequence). Trimming stripped 4 bases from V and 3 bases from J, with 12 bases between. The CDR3 totals 13 residues.